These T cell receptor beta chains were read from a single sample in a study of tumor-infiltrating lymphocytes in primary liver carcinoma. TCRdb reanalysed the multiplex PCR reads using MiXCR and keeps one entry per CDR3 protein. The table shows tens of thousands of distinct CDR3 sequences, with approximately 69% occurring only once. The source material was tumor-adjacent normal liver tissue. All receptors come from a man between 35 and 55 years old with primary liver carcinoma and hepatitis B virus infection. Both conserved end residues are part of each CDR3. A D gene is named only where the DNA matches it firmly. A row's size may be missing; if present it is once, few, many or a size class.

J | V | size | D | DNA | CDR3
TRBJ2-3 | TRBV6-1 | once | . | TGTGCCAGCAGTGAAGGCCTAACGGTATCAGATACGCAGTATTTT | CASSEGLTVSDTQYF
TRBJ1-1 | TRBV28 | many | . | TGTGCCAGCAGTCTTCCTTTACAGGGTTTGAACACTGAAGCTTTCTTT | CASSLPLQGLNTEAFF
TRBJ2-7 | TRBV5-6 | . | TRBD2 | TGTGCCAGCAGCTTGGCCCGGGGTAGCGGGAGCACCAACTCCTACGAGCAGTACTTC | CASSLARGSGSTNSYEQYF
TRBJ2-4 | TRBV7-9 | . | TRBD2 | TGTGCCAGCAGCCATACTAGCGGTATAGCCAAAAACATCCAGTACTTC | CASSHTSGIAKNIQYF
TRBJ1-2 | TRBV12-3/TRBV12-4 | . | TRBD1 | TGTGTCAGCTCACGGACAGGGGGCTATGATGGCTACACCTTC | CVSSRTGGYDGYTF
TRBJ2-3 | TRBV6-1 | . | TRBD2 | TGTGTCAGCAGGACTAGCGGGAGCTCGGATACGCAGTATTTT | CVSRTSGSSDTQYF
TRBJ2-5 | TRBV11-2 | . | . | TGTGCCAGCATCTTAGCGAGGCTAGCCCTGGGAAAAAAAGGGATCCAGTACTTC | CASILARLALGKKGIQYF
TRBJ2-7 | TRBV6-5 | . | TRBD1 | TGTGCCAGCAGTTACTCGTACGACAGGACAGGGGCATTCCCTCAGTACTTC | CASSYSYDRTGAFPQYF
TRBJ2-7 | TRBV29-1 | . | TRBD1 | TGCAGCGTTGAAGATGTCGCAAAGACAGGGCAAAACGAGAAGTACTTC | CSVEDVAKTGQNEKYF
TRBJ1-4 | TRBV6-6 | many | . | TGTGCCAGCACCCCTGGGTTAGGCAGTTCTTCTAATGAAAAACTGTTTTTT | CASTPGLGSSSNEKLFF
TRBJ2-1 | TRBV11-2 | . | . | TGTGCCAGCGGCTTAGCCGAGTCGGCTAGGGGGATTGGATACAATGAGCAGTTCTTC | CASGLAESARGIGYNEQFF
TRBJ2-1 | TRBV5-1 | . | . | TGCGCCAACATCGCTTCGAGGGGGGGCCGGGATGAGCAGTTCTTC | CANIASRGGRDEQFF
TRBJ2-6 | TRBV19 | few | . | TGTGCCAGTAGTATCGCCTCTGGGGCCAACGTCCTGACTTTC | CASSIASGANVLTF